The clone carrying this T cell receptor (beta chain) was seen ten or more times. TCRdb fed the 5' RACE reads into MiXCR, producing one record per CDR3 protein. The sample shows 55,000 or so distinct CDR3 sequences, about 4% of them seen only once. Looked up from germline, CDR1 is LGHDT and CDR2 is YNNKEL (reference sequence). V lost 0 bases and J 9 bases, leaving 9 bases between the germline ends. There are 13 residues in the CDR3. This specimen belongs to a study of neurological immune-mediated disorders. Study details: Within the group of about 35 multiple sclerosis patients, 31 were relapsing-remitting, while 3 were secondary progressive.

This receptor was taken from a woman aged 35 to 49 with multiple sclerosis. The rearrangement links TRBV3-1 to TRBJ2-1, with D perhaps TRBD2 (5 bases). What was sequenced was CD4+ T cells from blood. The CDR3 sequence: CASSQDEGTEQFF. The DNA for the CDR3 is TGTGCCAGCAGCCAAGATGAGGGAACTGAGCAGTTCTTC.